This section outlines one TCR beta chain sequence together with its context. Its antigen is not known. The data were obtained in a study of neurological immune-mediated disorders. Broader study findings: Patients with HTLV-1-associated myelopathy showed the most TCR clonal expansion. Those with multiple sclerosis showed the least, falling below healthy controls.

This CDR3 has 17 amino acids. From germline, CDR1 is KGHSH and CDR2 LQKENI. The V end was cut by 3 bases, the J end by 0 bases, with 17 bases between. As for the cDNA, it was generated by 5'RACE with 10-nucleotide random UMIs. TCRdb analysed the 5' RACE reads with MiXCR anew, one entry per CDR3 protein. This table holds 75,000 to 85,000 distinct CDR3 sequences, about a sixth found once. The receptor's source is a woman aged 40 to 49 in good health. Sample: PBMCs. This chain connects TRBV18 to TRBJ1-1; D possibly corresponds to TRBD1 (5 bases). The CDR3 sequence is CASSPLNGGDMNTEAFF. CDR3 DNA sequence: TGTGCCAGCTCACCGCTCAATGGGGGAGATATGAACACTGAAGCTTTCTTT.